This T cell receptor (beta chain) came from a study of response to subunit inactivated influenza vaccine. TCRdb itself ran the RT-PCR reads through MiXCR, one entry per CDR3 protein. The repertoire holds hundreds of thousands of distinct CDR3 sequences, approximately 14% seen once, with 11% in the top ten. This clonotype was observed a few times. Antigen specificity is unknown. Regarding the study as a whole: After each seasonal influenza vaccination, few new T cells are recruited, the authors suggested.

Sequencing used PBMCs from blood, obtained less than 13 days after vaccination. This receptor was taken from a man in his forties or fifties who received an inactivated influenza vaccine.

CDR3 amino acids: CASSLAGFETQYF. CDR3 bases: TGTGCCAGCAGCTTAGCCGGGTTTGAGACCCAGTACTTC. The V gene is TRBV7-6, the J gene TRBJ2-5, with D hard to call. V was pared by 0 bases and J by 5 bases, with 7 bases between. Germline V gene data show CDR1 as SGHVS and CDR2 as FNYEAQ. This CDR3 comprises 13 residues.